The T cell receptor (beta chain) under discussion was sequenced for a study of shared clonotypes between healthy human individuals. Study summary: Per donor, three plates held CD4 naive cells, three held CD4 memory, two held CD8 naive and one held CD8 memory. Study observations and caveats: Naive subsets typically showed greater estimated richness than memory subsets.

TCRdb's copy holds only in-frame clones and misses some; the assay was immunoSEQ multiplex PCR. Of about 1.1 million clones detected, around three quarters appear once; the ten largest clones hold approximately 0.9%. Turning to this clone: Its matching antigen is unknown.

V lost 1 base, J lost 1 base, and 8 bases lay in between. Germline V CDR1 and CDR2: SGHRS, YFSETQ. This CDR3 contains 15 residues. The V call is TRBV5-1, the J call TRBJ2-2; D unresolved. Material: memory CD4+ T cells from PBMCs. Subset of the sample: CD45RA-negative fraction. This clonotype was sampled from a young man in good health. Some clones in this sample may be carry-over from other donors' samples. The CDR3 nucleotides read TGCGCCAGCAGCTTGTGGGCGGAGAACACCGGGGAGCTGTTTTTT. Translated, it gives CASSLWAENTGELFF.